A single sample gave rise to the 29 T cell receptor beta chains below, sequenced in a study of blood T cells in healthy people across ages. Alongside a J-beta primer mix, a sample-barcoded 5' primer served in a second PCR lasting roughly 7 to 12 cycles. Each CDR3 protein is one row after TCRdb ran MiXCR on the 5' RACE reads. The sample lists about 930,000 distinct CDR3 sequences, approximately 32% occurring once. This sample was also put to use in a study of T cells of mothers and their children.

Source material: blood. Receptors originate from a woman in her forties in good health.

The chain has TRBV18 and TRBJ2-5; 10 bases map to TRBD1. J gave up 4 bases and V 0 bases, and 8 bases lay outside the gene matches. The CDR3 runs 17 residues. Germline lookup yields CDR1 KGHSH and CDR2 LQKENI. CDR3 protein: CASSPPTWTGGSETQYF. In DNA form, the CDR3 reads TGTGCCAGCTCACCACCGACGTGGACAGGGGGTTCAGAGACCCAGTACTTC. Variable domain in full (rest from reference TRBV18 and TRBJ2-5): NAGVMQNPRHLVRRRGQEARLRCSPMKGHSHVYWYRQLPEEGLKFMVYLQKENIIDESGMPKERFSAEFPKEGPSILRIQQVVRGDSAAYFCASSPPTWTGGSETQYFGPGTRLLVL.

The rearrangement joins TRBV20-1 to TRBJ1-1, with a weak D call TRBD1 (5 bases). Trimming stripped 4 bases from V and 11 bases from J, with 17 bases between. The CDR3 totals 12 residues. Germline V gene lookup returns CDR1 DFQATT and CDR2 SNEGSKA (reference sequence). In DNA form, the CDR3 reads TGCAGTGCTAAACCTCAGGGTTTTGGTGCTTTCTTT. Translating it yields CSAKPQGFGAFF.

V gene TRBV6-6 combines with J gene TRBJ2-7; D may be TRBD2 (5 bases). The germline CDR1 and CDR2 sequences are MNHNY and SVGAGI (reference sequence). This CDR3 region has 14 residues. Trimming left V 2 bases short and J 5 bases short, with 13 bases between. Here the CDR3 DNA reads TGTGCCAGCAGTTACGAGAGACTAAAGAACGAGCAGTACTTC. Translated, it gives CASSYERLKNEQYF.

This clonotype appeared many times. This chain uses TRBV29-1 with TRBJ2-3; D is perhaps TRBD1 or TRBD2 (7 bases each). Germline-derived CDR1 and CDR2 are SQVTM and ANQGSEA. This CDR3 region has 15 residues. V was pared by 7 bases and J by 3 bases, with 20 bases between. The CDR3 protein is CSAQGTAGRTDTQYF. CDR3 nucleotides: TGCAGCGCCCAAGGGACAGCGGGGAGGACAGATACGCAGTATTTT.

The CDR3 loop is CASSEDGVVAGGPSTDTQYF. The CDR3 nucleotides are TGTGCCAGCAGTGAAGACGGGGTGGTAGCGGGGGGGCCTAGCACAGATACGCAGTATTTT. This sequence joins TRBV6-1 and TRBJ2-3, with 11 bases aligning to TRBD2. J lost 0 bases, V lost 1 base, and 12 bases had no gene match. Germline V gives CDR1 MNHNS, CDR2 SASEGT. The CDR3 runs 20 residues.

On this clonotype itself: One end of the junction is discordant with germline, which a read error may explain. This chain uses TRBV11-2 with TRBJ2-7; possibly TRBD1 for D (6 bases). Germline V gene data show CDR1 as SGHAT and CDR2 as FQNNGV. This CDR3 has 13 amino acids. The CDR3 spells CASNLSRGHEQYF. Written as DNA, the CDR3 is TGTGCCAGCAACTTAAGCAGGGGACACGAGCAGTACTTC.

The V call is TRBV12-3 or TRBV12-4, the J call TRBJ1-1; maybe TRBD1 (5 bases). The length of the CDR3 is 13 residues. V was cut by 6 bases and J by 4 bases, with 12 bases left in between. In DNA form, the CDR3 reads TGTGCCAGCAGAGATCAGGGCTCCACTGAAGCTTTCTTT. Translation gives CASRDQGSTEAFF.

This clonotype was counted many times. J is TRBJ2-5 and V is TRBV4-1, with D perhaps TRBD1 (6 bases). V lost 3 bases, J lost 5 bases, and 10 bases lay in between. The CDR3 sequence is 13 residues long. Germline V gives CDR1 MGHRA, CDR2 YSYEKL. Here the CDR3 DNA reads TGCGCCAGCAGCCAGGGGACACGCGAGACCCAGTACTTC. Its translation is CASSQGTRETQYF.

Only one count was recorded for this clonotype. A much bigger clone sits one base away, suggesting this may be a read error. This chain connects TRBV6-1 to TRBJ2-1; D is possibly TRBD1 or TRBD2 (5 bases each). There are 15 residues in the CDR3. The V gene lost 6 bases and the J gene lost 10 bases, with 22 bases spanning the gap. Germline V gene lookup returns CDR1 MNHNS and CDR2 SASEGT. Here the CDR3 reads CASRLGRRFSYEQFF. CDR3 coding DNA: TGTGCCAGCAGATTGGGACGGCGCTTCTCCTACGAGCAGTTCTTC.

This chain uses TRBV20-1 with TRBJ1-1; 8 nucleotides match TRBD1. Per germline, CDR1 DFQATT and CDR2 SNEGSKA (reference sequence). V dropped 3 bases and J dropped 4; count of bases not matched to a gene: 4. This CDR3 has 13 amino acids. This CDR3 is CSASAGGFTEAFF. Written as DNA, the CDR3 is TGCAGTGCTAGCGCAGGGGGCTTCACTGAAGCTTTCTTT.

The CDR3 loop reads CASSPTGTGLYEQYF. The CDR3 coding sequence is TGTGCCAGCAGTCCGACCGGGACAGGGCTCTACGAGCAGTACTTC. V gene TRBV7-2 combines with J gene TRBJ2-7, with TRBD1 matching 9 bases. The germline CDR1 and CDR2 sequences are SGHTA and FQGNSA. J gave up 3 bases and V 6 bases, and 9 bases lay outside the gene matches. The CDR3 has 15 residues.

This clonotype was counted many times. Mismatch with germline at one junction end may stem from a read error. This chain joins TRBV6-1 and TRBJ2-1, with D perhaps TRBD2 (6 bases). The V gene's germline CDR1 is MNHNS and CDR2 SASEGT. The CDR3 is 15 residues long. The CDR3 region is CASSITGLGPNQQFF. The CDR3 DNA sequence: TGTGCCAGCAGTATAACGGGACTTGGGCCCAATCAGCAGTTCTTC.

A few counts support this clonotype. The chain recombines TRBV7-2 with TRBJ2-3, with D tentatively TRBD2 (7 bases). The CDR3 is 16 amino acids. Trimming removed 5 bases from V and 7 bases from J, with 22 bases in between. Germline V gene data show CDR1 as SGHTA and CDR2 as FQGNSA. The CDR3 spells CASSPSRRGLRNTQYF. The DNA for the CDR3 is TGTGCCAGCAGCCCTAGTCGGCGGGGGCTGAGAAATACGCAGTATTTT.

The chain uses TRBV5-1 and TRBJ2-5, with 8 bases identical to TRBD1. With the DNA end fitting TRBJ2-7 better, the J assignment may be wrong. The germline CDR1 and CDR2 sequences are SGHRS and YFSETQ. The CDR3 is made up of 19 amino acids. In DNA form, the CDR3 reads TGCGCCAGCAGCCGCGGGGCCGGGACAGGCACTTTATCAACCTACGAGCAGTACTTC. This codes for CASSRGAGTGTLSTYEQYF.

The CDR3 loop reads CASVTVNTEAFF. In DNA form, the CDR3 reads TGTGCCAGCGTGACAGTGAACACTGAAGCTTTCTTT. The gene calls are TRBV6-2 or TRBV6-3 and TRBJ1-1; tentative D call: TRBD1 (5 bases). Germline V lookup: CDR1 MNHEY, CDR2 SVGEGT. The CDR3 spans 12 residues. Trimming shortened V by 8 bases and J by 0 bases, and 7 bases separated the two germline ends.

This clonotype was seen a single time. CDR3 region: CSAKRLLTGELFF. Written as DNA, the CDR3 is TGCAGTGCTAAGCGGCTACTCACCGGGGAGCTGTTTTTT. V gene TRBV20-1 combines with J gene TRBJ2-2; tentative D call: TRBD2 (5 bases). CDR3 length: 13 residues. Per the germline V gene, CDR1 is DFQATT and CDR2 is SNEGSKA (reference sequence). Trimming left V 4 bases short and J 4 bases short, with 10 bases between.

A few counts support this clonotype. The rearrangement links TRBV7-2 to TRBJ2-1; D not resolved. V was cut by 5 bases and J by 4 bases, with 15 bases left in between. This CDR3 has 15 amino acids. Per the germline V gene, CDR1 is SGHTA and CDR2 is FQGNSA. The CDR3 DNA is TGTGCCAGCAGCCTCCCTAGGATATCTTACAATGAGCAGTTCTTC. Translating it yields CASSLPRISYNEQFF.

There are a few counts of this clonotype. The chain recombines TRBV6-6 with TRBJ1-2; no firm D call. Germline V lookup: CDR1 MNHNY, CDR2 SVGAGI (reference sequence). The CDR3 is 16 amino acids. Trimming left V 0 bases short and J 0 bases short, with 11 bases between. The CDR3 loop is CASSYSYSGSNYGYTF. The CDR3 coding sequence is TGTGCCAGCAGTTACTCTTACTCCGGGTCTAACTATGGCTACACCTTC.

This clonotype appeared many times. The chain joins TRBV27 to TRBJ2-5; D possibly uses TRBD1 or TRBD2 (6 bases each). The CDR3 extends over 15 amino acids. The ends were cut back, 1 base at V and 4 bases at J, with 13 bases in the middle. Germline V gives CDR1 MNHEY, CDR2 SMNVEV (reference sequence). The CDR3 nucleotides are TGTGCCAGCAGTTTATTTGGCAGGGGAGGAGAGACCCAGTACTTC. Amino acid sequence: CASSLFGRGGETQYF.

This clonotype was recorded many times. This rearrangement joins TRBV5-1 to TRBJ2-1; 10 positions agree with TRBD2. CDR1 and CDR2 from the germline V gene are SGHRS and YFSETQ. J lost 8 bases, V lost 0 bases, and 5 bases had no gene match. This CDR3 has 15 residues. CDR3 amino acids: CASSLGSGGAHEQFF. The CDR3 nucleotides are TGCGCCAGCAGCTTGGGGAGCGGGGGGGCCCATGAGCAGTTCTTC.

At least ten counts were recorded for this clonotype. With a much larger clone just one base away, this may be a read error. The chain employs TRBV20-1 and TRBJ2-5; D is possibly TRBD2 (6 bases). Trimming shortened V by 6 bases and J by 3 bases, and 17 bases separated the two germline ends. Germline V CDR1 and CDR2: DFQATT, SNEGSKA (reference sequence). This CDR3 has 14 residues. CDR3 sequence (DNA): TGCAGTGCCGCCGGGGGTAGCGGAAAAGAGACCCAGTACTTC. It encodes CSAAGGSGKETQYF.

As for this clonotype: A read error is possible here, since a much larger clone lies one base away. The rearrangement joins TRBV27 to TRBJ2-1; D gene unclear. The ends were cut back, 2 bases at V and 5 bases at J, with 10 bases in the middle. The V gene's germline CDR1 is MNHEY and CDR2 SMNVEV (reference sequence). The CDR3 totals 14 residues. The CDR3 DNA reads TGTGCCAGCAGTTTACCAGCGAGCAACAATGAGCAGTTCTTC. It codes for CASSLPASNNEQFF.

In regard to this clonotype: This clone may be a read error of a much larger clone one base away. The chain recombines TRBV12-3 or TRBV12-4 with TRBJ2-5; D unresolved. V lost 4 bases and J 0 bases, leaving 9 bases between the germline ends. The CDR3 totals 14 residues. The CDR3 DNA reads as TGTGCCAGCAGTTCAGACGCGGACCAAGAGACCCAGTACTTC. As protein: CASSSDADQETQYF.

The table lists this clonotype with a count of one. The CDR3 nucleotides are TGTGCCAGCTCAGGTCTAACAGGGGGGCTGAACACTGAAGCTTTCTTT. Translation: CASSGLTGGLNTEAFF. The chain combines TRBV2 with TRBJ1-1; 8 bases are shared with TRBD1. The J segment lost 0 bases and the V segment lost 8 bases, leaving 11 bases of the junction unmatched. CDR1 and CDR2 (germline): SNHLY, FYNNEI. CDR3 length: 16 residues.

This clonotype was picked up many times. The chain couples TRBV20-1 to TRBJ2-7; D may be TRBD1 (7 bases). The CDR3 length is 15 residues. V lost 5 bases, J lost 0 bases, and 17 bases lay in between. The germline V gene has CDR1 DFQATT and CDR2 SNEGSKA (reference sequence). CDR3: CSAHSQGGSSYEQYF. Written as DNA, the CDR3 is TGCAGTGCTCACTCGCAGGGGGGTAGCTCCTACGAGCAGTACTTC.

CDR3 sequence reads: CASIPLAQTYQETQYF. The CDR3 region has the DNA TGTGCCAGCATTCCCCTCGCCCAGACGTACCAAGAGACCCAGTACTTC. The chain uses TRBV28 and TRBJ2-5; D is unresolved. The V end lost 7 bases, the J end lost 0 bases, and 18 bases lay between the germline ends. Per germline, CDR1 MDHEN and CDR2 SYDVKM. The CDR3 has 16 residues.

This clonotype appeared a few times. The CDR3 loop reads CASSSLMTGVTEAFF. DNA of the CDR3: TGTGCCAGCAGTTCCCTGATGACAGGGGTCACTGAAGCTTTCTTT. The chain carries TRBV27 and TRBJ1-1; 8 nucleotides agree with TRBD1. Germline values: CDR1 MNHEY, CDR2 SMNVEV (reference sequence). The V and J ends lost 4 bases and 4 bases, in that order; junction bases with no gene match: 8. The CDR3 spans 15 residues.

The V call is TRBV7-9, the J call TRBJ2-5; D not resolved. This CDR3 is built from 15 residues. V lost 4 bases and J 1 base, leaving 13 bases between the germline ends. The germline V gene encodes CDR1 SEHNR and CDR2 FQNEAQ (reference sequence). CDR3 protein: CASSSNPGVQETQYF. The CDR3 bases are TGTGCCAGCAGCTCGAACCCCGGTGTCCAAGAGACCCAGTACTTC. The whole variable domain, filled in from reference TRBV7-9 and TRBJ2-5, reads DTGVSQNPRHKITKRGQNVTFRCDPISEHNRLYWYRQTLGQGPEFLTYFQNEAQLEKSRLLSDRFSAERPKGSFSTLEIQRTEQGDSAMYLCASSSNPGVQETQYFGPGTRLLVL.

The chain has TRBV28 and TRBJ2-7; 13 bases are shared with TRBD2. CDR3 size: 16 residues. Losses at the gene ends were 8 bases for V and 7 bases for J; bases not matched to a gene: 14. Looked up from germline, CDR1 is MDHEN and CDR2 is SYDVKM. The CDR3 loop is CASSYPGLAGAIEQYF. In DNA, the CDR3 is TGTGCCAGCTCCTACCCCGGACTAGCGGGGGCCATTGAGCAGTACTTC.